Listed below are T cell receptor beta chains from one sample, sequenced in a study of T cell changes during pregnancy in multiple sclerosis. Sequenced by immunoSEQ multiplex PCR; TCRdb stores in-frame clones only, minus some. The sample includes about 40,000 clones, roughly 94% seen only once; the top ten take approximately 1.6%. Sequences were derived from peripheral blood, sampled in the third trimester of pregnancy. The receptor set was obtained from a female donor with multiple sclerosis, enrolled in a pregnancy study. CDR3s include the opening cysteine and the closing phenylalanine or tryptophan. Each record gives: CDR3 protein, CDR3 DNA, V gene, J gene, clone size, D gene. D genes are given only for firm matches. Rows give clone size only sometimes, using once, few, many, or a class for an expanded clone.

CASSSRTGIGYGYTF	TGTGCCAGCAGCTCCCGGACAGGGATCGGCTATGGCTACACCTTC	TRBV7-2	TRBJ1-2	.	TRBD1
CASREEVQETQYF	TGTGCCAGCAGAGAAGAGGTCCAAGAGACCCAGTACTTC	TRBV6-5	TRBJ2-5	.	.
CASSSGGRISGNTIYF	TGTGCCAGCTCTTCGGGGGGACGTATCTCTGGAAACACCATATATTTT	TRBV18	TRBJ1-3	.	.
CASSHGDSNYGYTF	TGTGCCAGCAGCCACGGGGACAGTAACTATGGCTACACCTTC	TRBV6-5	TRBJ1-2	.	TRBD1
CASSAGEGGEKLFF	TGTGCCAGCAGCGCAGGGGAAGGCGGTGAAAAACTGTTTTTT	TRBV9	TRBJ1-4	.	.
CASSFGGGNSPLHF	TGCGCCAGCAGCTTCGGGGGTGGTAATTCACCCCTCCACTTT	TRBV5-1	TRBJ1-6	.	.
CATTTGYEQYF	TGTGCCACCACTACAGGGTACGAGCAGTACTTC	TRBV27	TRBJ2-7	.	.
CASGQGQDLSGANVLTF	TGTGCTAGTGGTCAAGGACAAGACTTGTCTGGGGCCAACGTCCTGACTTTC	TRBV12-5	TRBJ2-6	.	.
CASLRQGGSPLHF	TGCGCCAGCCTAAGACAGGGGGGTTCACCCCTCCACTTT	TRBV10-2	TRBJ1-6	.	TRBD1
CASSQDQGLSTEAFF	TGCGCCAGCAGCCAAGACCAGGGGCTGAGCACTGAAGCTTTCTTT	TRBV4-3	TRBJ1-1	.	.
CASQTSSLVYNEQFF	TGTGCCAGTCAGACTAGCTCCCTTGTATACAATGAGCAGTTCTTC	TRBV6-1	TRBJ2-1	.	TRBD2
CASSLASGVADTQYF	TGTGCCAGCAGCTTAGCTTCAGGGGTGGCAGATACGCAGTATTTT	TRBV7-2	TRBJ2-3	.	.
CASSNRDRVYYGYTF	TGTGCCAGCAGTAACCGGGACAGGGTCTACTATGGCTACACCTTC	TRBV6-5	TRBJ1-2	.	TRBD1
CASSQAAGVTGELFF	TGCGCCAGCAGCCAAGCGGCCGGGGTCACCGGGGAGCTGTTTTTT	TRBV5-1	TRBJ2-2	.	.
CASSLGGSGEKLFF	TGTGCCAGCAGCCTAGGGGGTTCGGGTGAAAAACTGTTTTTT	TRBV5-5	TRBJ1-4	.	.
CASRLPRQGRKGNQPQHF	TGTGCAAGTCGCTTACCAAGACAGGGGCGAAAGGGCAATCAGCCCCAGCATTTT	TRBV12-2	TRBJ1-5	.	.
CASSRRDTELLIQYF	TGTGCCAGCTCCCGCCGGGACACCGAACTTCTCATTCAGTACTTC	TRBV18	TRBJ2-4	.	.
CASSPLAGGYNEQFF	TGCGCCAGCAGTCCCCTAGCGGGAGGTTACAATGAGCAGTTCTTC	TRBV5-1	TRBJ2-1	.	TRBD2
CASSLRREGGADTQYF	TGTGCCAGCAGCTTACGGCGGGAGGGGGGAGCAGATACGCAGTATTTT	TRBV7-2	TRBJ2-3	.	TRBD2
CAISRIGQGNTEAFF	TGTGCCATCAGCCGAATAGGACAGGGGAACACTGAAGCTTTCTTT	TRBV10-3	TRBJ1-1	.	TRBD1
CASSANQMTGGTGGYTF	TGTGCCAGCAGCGCGAACCAAATGACAGGGGGAACGGGAGGCTACACCTTC	TRBV11-3	TRBJ1-2	.	TRBD1
CASSQDREVGELFF	TGTGCCAGCAGCCAGGACAGGGAAGTCGGGGAGCTGTTTTTT	TRBV7-8	TRBJ2-2	.	TRBD1
CASSQDFLDRGTEAFF	TGCGCCAGCAGCCAAGATTTCCTGGACAGGGGAACTGAAGCTTTCTTT	TRBV4-1	TRBJ1-1	.	TRBD1
CASSPPDNYNEQFF	TGTGCCAGCTCACCACCAGACAACTACAATGAGCAGTTCTTC	TRBV18	TRBJ2-1	.	.
CASSQDSRLAGYNEQFF	TGTGCCAGCAGCCAAGATTCAAGGCTAGCGGGATACAATGAGCAGTTCTTC	TRBV4-2	TRBJ2-1	.	TRBD2
CASSLEASVNTGELFF	TGCGCCAGCAGCTTGGAAGCTAGCGTGAACACCGGGGAGCTGTTTTTT	TRBV5-1	TRBJ2-2	.	.
CASSYSDGGNQPQHF	TGTGCCAGCAGTTACAGCGACGGCGGCAATCAGCCCCAGCATTTT	TRBV6-5	TRBJ1-5	.	.
CASSLGPSSYNEQFF	TGTGCCAGCAGTTTAGGCCCCAGCTCCTACAATGAGCAGTTCTTC	TRBV28	TRBJ2-1	.	.
CASSSDRGWETQYF	TGTGCCAGCAGTTCGGACAGGGGGTGGGAGACCCAGTACTTC	TRBV27	TRBJ2-5	.	TRBD1
CASSTRDNLNTEAFF	TGTGCCAGTAGTACCCGGGACAACTTGAACACTGAAGCTTTCTTT	TRBV19	TRBJ1-1	once	.
CASSLYRDNSPLHF	TGTGCCAGCAGTTTGTACAGGGATAATTCACCCCTCCACTTT	TRBV6-5	TRBJ1-6	.	.
CASSPGTYGHEQFF	TGTGCCAGCAGCCCTGGGACTTACGGCCATGAGCAGTTCTTC	TRBV9	TRBJ2-1	.	.
CASSLHDSNYGYTF	TGTGCCAGCAGCTTACACGACAGTAACTATGGCTACACCTTC	TRBV7-9	TRBJ1-2	.	.
CASSLGQGIGGELFF	TGTGCCAGCAGCCTGGGACAGGGGATAGGCGGGGAGCTGTTTTTT	TRBV7-2	TRBJ2-2	.	TRBD1
CASSEGGGPGEKLFF	TGTGCCAGCAGTGAAGGTGGGGGCCCGGGCGAAAAACTGTTTTTT	TRBV2	TRBJ1-4	.	.
CAQEANRGNIQYF	TGTGCCCAGGAGGCAAATCGAGGAAACATTCAGTACTTC	TRBV30	TRBJ2-4	.	.
CASSEGTSAPSYEQYF	TGCGCCAGCAGCGAGGGGACTAGCGCACCCTCCTACGAGCAGTACTTC	TRBV5-1	TRBJ2-7	.	TRBD2
CARSRASAGYEKLFF	TGTGCCAGAAGCCGTGCCTCGGCAGGCTATGAAAAACTGTTTTTT	TRBV5-3	TRBJ1-4	.	.
CASSRTSDRVGYTF	TGTGCCAGCAGCCGAACCTCGGACAGGGTGGGCTACACCTTC	TRBV7-2	TRBJ1-2	.	TRBD1